This T cell receptor beta chain was recorded in a study of cytomegalovirus exposure and HLA in healthy donors. Whole-study findings and limits: TCR beta V- and J-gene trimming, according to a later analysis, was linked to a missense DCLRE1C variant. Later on, analysis showed that most CMV-associated TCR beta chains appeared to be HLA-restricted. The analysis excluded some indistinguishable V segments, including TRBV6-2 and TRBV6-3. TCR beta sequences numbering 16,951 were associated with HLA alleles at 0.05 false discovery rate in a later analysis.

In the case of this clone: Antigen unknown.

Primers included in the PCR were 60 Vbeta and 13 Jbeta primers. Data came from immunoSEQ multiplex PCR; TCRdb stores just in-frame clones and leaves some out. The sample records about 120,000 clones, 60% to 70% being singletons. The V and J ends lost 2 bases and 9 bases respectively, with 11 bases between them. This CDR3 is 13 amino acids long. Germline V CDR1 and CDR2: LNHDA, SQIVND (reference sequence). Input material: PBMCs. The chain recombines TRBV19 with TRBJ2-1; D not resolved. This clonotype was sampled from a woman in her thirties or forties in good health and CMV-seropositive. In nucleotides, the CDR3 is TGTGCCAGTAGTATATCCCCTGCTAGTGAGCAGTTCTTC. This gives the protein CASSISPASEQFF.